One and the same sample provided the 15 T cell receptor beta chains below, sequenced in a study of T cell responses to AZD1222 COVID-19 vaccine. Assay: immunoSEQ multiplex PCR; the TCRdb copy retains only in-frame clones and omits some. The data show more than 60,000 clones, roughly 87% seen once. The material sequenced was peripheral blood, taken on day 0 of AZD1222 vaccination. The receptors were gathered from an adult in good health.

V is TRBV9 and J is TRBJ2-1; possibly TRBD1 or TRBD2 for D (6 bases each). V shed 5 bases and J shed 5 bases, with 17 bases lying between them. Germline CDR1 SGDLS, CDR2 YYNGEE. The CDR3 is made up of 15 amino acids. The CDR3 region is CASSPPGGGHNEQFF. CDR3 DNA: TGTGCCAGCAGTCCCCCCGGAGGGGGACACAATGAGCAGTTCTTC.

The rearrangement links TRBV19 to TRBJ1-2; the D is unclear. There are 10 residues in the CDR3. Between the trimmed V and J ends, which lost 10 bases and 10 bases, there was a span of 13 bases. The V gene's germline CDR1 is LNHDA and CDR2 SQIVND (reference sequence). This chain's CDR3 is CATKGSDYTF. The CDR3 nucleotides are TGTGCCACCAAAGGGTCAGACTACACCTTC.

This sequence joins TRBV7-2 and TRBJ1-3; 7 positions match TRBD1. Germline V lookup: CDR1 SGHTA, CDR2 FQGNSA. CDR3 length equals 13 residues. V shed 5 bases, J shed 8 bases, and the junction held 6 bases outside the gene matches. CDR3 residues: CASSGQVRDTIYF. The CDR3 bases are TGTGCCAGCAGCGGACAGGTTAGAGACACCATATATTTT. The variable domain in full, completed from reference TRBV7-2 and TRBJ1-3, reads GAGVSQSPSNKVTEKGKDVELRCDPISGHTALYWYRQSLGQGLEFLIYFQGNSAPDKSGLPSDRFSAERTGGSVSTLTIQRTQQEDSAVYLCASSGQVRDTIYFGEGSWLTVV.

The J gene is TRBJ1-1, the V gene TRBV28; D possibly corresponds to TRBD1 (6 bases). CDR3 length equals 15 residues. V gave up 4 bases and J gave up 2 bases, with 14 bases separating them. Germline CDR1 MDHEN, CDR2 SYDVKM. In nucleotides, the CDR3 is TGTGCCAGCAGTTCTCTTCCACAGGGAAACACTGAAGCTTTCTTT. Its protein product is CASSSLPQGNTEAFF. Supplemented by reference TRBV28 and TRBJ1-1, the full variable domain reads DVKVTQSSRYLVKRTGEKVFLECVQDMDHENMFWYRQDPGLGLRLIYFSYDVKMKEKGDIPEGYSVSREKKERFSLILESASTNQTSMYLCASSSLPQGNTEAFFGQGTRLTVV.

The gene calls are TRBV11-2 and TRBJ2-7, with 9 bases fitting TRBD2. The CDR3 length is 15 residues. Per the germline V gene, CDR1 is SGHAT and CDR2 is FQNNGV. The V segment lost 3 bases and the J segment 4 bases; nucleotides outside the gene matches: 7. The CDR3 DNA is TGTGCCAGCAGCTTCGCGGGAGGGCCCCATTACGAGCAGTACTTC. This gives the protein CASSFAGGPHYEQYF.

The rearrangement uses TRBV18 and TRBJ1-1; D perhaps matches TRBD1 (5 bases). The V gene lost 3 bases and the J gene lost 5 bases, with 16 bases spanning the gap. The germline gives CDR1 KGHSH, CDR2 LQKENI. CDR3 size: 15 residues. DNA for the CDR3: TGTGCCAGCTCACCGGGACGGGAGGGGATTACTGAAGCTTTCTTT. Its protein is CASSPGREGITEAFF.

The V and J genes are TRBV7-3 and TRBJ2-5; a possible D gene is TRBD2 (5 bases). V was pared by 5 bases and J by 5 bases, with 15 bases between. The CDR3 runs to 14 residues. Germline V gene data show CDR1 as SGHTA and CDR2 as FQGTGA. The CDR3 DNA is TGTGCCAGCAGCCCGATAGGTGGGAGCGAGACCCAGTACTTC. This encodes CASSPIGGSETQYF.

This chain uses TRBV28 with TRBJ2-7; D possibly uses TRBD1 or TRBD2 (5 bases each). The CDR3 totals 16 residues. Germline values: CDR1 MDHEN, CDR2 SYDVKM. V gave up 4 bases and J gave up 2 bases, with 18 bases separating them. Here the CDR3 DNA reads TGTGCCAGCAGTTCCGACCTGGGACGCTACCCCTACGAGCAGTACTTC. Translation: CASSSDLGRYPYEQYF.

This clone was counted only a few times. The genes are TRBV6-6 and TRBJ2-1, with TRBD1 identical over 10 bases. The germline gives CDR1 MNHNY, CDR2 SVGAGI (reference sequence). Unmatched junction bases numbered 15, after V lost 5 bases and J lost 5 bases. This CDR3 spans 18 amino acids. The CDR3 region has the DNA TGTGCCAGCAGTCGAGGCGTCCCGGGACAGGGGTCTAACAATGAGCAGTTCTTC. It yields the protein CASSRGVPGQGSNNEQFF.

The V call is TRBV29-1, the J call TRBJ1-3, with D perhaps matching TRBD1 (6 bases). The CDR3 contains 14 residues. Between the trimmed V and J ends, which lost 7 bases and 2 bases, there was a span of 15 bases. From germline, CDR1 is SQVTM and CDR2 ANQGSEA. The CDR3, as DNA: TGCAGCGCCCTATGGGGGGGGCCTGGAAACACCATATATTTT. Translated: CSALWGGPGNTIYF.

The chain couples TRBV19 to TRBJ2-2; D ambiguous. Germline CDR1 is LNHDA and CDR2 is SQIVND (reference sequence). The CDR3 has 14 residues. Trimming took 7 bases from V and 0 from J, leaving 9 bases between them. For the CDR3, the DNA is TGTGCCAGTAAGACGGCGGCGAACACCGGGGAGCTGTTTTTT. Translation gives CASKTAANTGELFF.

The J gene is TRBJ1-2, the V gene TRBV11-2; D may be TRBD1 (6 bases). CDR1 is SGHAT and CDR2 is FQNNGV in the germline V gene. The CDR3 runs 14 residues. Deletions cut 5 bases from V and 5 bases from J, with 15 bases between. CDR3 bases: TGTGCCAGCAGCCAATCGGGACACCTGTATGGCTACACCTTC. It is translated as CASSQSGHLYGYTF.

This sequence joins TRBV30 and TRBJ2-7; possibly TRBD1 for D (7 bases). V was pared by 2 bases and J by 5 bases, with 22 bases between. The germline V gene encodes CDR1 GTSNPN and CDR2 SVGIG (reference sequence). The CDR3 contains 16 residues. CDR3 nucleotides: TGTGCCTGGAGTACGACGGGGGACAGAAAGTACCACGAGCAGTACTTC. Residues: CAWSTTGDRKYHEQYF. Drawing the rest from reference TRBV30 and TRBJ2-7, the complete variable domain is SQTIHQWPATLVQPVGSPLSLECTVEGTSNPNLYWYRQAAGRGLQLLFYSVGIGQISSEVPQNLSASRPQDRQFILSSKKLLLSDSGFYLCAWSTTGDRKYHEQYFGPGTRLTVT.

The chain couples TRBV7-6 to TRBJ1-1; 7 positions match TRBD1. Germline lookup yields CDR1 SGHVS and CDR2 FNYEAQ. This CDR3 has 14 residues. The ends lost 1 base at V and 11 bases at J; junction bases unmatched: 10. The CDR3 spells CASSLEIGQGDAFF. The CDR3 DNA follows: TGTGCCAGCAGCTTAGAGATCGGCCAGGGGGACGCTTTCTTT.

The chain links TRBV21-1 to TRBJ2-7; no DNA check was done on the table's D call, TRBD1. TRBV21-1 is a pseudogene locus. CDR3 length equals 13 residues. The CDR3 loop is CARRQGYYYEQYF. For the CDR3, the DNA is TGTGCCCGCCGACAGGGCTACTACTACGAGCAGTACTTC.